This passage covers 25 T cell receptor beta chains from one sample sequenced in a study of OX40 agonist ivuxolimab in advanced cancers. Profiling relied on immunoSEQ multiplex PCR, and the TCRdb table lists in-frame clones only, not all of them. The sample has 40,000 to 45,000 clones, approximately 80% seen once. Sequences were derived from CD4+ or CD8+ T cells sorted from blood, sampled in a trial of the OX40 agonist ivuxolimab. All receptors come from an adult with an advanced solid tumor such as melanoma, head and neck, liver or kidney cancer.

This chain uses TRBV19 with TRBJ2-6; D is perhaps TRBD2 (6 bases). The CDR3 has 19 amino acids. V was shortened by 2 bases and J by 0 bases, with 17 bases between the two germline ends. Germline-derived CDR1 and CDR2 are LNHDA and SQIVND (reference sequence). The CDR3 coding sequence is TGTGCCAGTAGTATATTGCGTGGAGGGTCCCGCTCTGGGGCCAACGTCCTGACTTTC. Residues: CASSILRGGSRSGANVLTF.

CDR3 DNA sequence: TGTGCCAGTATCCAAGTCGGGGGGAGAAGCAATCAGCCCCAGCATTTT. Translation: CASIQVGGRSNQPQHF. The chain uses TRBV19 and TRBJ1-5, with a tentative D call TRBD1 (5 bases). Germline V gene data show CDR1 as LNHDA and CDR2 as SQIVND (reference sequence). This CDR3 has 16 amino acids. The V gene lost 7 bases and the J gene lost 1 base, with 17 bases spanning the gap.

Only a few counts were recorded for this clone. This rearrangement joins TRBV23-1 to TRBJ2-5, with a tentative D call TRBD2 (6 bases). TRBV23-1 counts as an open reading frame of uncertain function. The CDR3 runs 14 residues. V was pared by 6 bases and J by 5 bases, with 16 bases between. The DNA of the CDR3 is TGCGCCAGCAGCCTCCGGGACTGGGGGGAGACCCAGTACTTC. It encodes CASSLRDWGETQYF.

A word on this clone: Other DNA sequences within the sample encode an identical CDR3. The CDR3 here is CASSSGLAGGSTDTQYF. The DNA for the CDR3 is TGTGCCAGCAGCTCAGGACTAGCGGGAGGGAGCACAGATACGCAGTATTTT. The chain employs TRBV11-3 and TRBJ2-3; 15 bases are a match to TRBD2. The V gene end was trimmed by 4 bases and the J gene end by 0 bases; junction bases not matched to a gene: 2. CDR3 length: 17 residues. Germline CDR1 and CDR2: SGHNT and YENEEA.

The CDR3 loop reads CASSVEHSPTYPYGYTF. The CDR3 coding sequence is TGTGCCAGCAGCGTAGAGCACAGCCCCACATACCCCTATGGCTACACCTTC. The V and J genes are TRBV9 and TRBJ1-2; D gene uncertain. Germline V CDR1 and CDR2: SGDLS, YYNGEE. V lost 0 bases and J lost 4, with 19 bases in between. The CDR3 consists of 17 residues.

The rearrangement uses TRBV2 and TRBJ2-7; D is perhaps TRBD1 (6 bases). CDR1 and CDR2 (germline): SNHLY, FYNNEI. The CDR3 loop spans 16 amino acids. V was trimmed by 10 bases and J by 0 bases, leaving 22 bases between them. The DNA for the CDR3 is TGTGCCACCCCACCAAATTGGACAGAGAGCTCCTACGAGCAGTACTTC. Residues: CATPPNWTESSYEQYF.

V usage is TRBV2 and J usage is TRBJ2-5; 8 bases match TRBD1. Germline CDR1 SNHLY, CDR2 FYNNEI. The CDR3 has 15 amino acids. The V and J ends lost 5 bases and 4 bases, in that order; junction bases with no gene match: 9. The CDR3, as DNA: TGTGCCAGCAGTTTAGACAGGGGTGGGATAGAGACCCAGTACTTC. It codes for CASSLDRGGIETQYF. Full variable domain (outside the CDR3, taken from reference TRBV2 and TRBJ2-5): EPEVTQTPSHQVTQMGQEVILRCVPISNHLYFYWYRQILGQKVEFLVSFYNNEISEKSEIFDDQFSVERPDGSNFTLKIRSTKLEDSAMYFCASSLDRGGIETQYFGPGTRLLVL.

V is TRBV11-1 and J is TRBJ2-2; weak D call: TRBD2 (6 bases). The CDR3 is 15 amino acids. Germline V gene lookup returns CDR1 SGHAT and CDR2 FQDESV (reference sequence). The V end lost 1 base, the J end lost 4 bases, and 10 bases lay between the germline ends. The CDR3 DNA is TGTGCCAGCAGCTTAGTGACTAGTAGCACCGGGGAGCTGTTTTTT. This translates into CASSLVTSSTGELFF. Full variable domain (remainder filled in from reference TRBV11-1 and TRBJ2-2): EAEVAQSPRYKITEKSQAVAFWCDPISGHATLYWYRQILGQGPELLVQFQDESVVDDSQLPKDRFSAERLKGVDSTLKIQPAELGDSAMYLCASSLVTSSTGELFFGEGSRLTVL.

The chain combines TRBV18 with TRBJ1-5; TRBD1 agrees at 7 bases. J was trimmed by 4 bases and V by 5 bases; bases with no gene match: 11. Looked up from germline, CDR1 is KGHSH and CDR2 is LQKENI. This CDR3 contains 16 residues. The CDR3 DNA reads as TGTGCCAGCTCATCGCAACAGGGGAACGGGAATCAGCCCCAGCATTTT. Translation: CASSSQQGNGNQPQHF.

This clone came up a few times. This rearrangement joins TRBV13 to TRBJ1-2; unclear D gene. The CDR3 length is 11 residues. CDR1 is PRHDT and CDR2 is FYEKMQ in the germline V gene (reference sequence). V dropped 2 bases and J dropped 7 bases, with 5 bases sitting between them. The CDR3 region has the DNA TGTGCCAGCAGCTTACTTGGTGGCTACACCTTC. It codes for CASSLLGGYTF.

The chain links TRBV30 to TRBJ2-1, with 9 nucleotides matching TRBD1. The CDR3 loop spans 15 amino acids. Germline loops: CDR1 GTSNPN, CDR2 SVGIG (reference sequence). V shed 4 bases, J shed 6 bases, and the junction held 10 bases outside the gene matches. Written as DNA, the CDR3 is TGTGCCTGGAAAACAGGACAGGGGATCAGCAATGAGCAGTTCTTC. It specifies CAWKTGQGISNEQFF. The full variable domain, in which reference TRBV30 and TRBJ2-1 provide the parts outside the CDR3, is SQTIHQWPATLVQPVGSPLSLECTVEGTSNPNLYWYRQAAGRGLQLLFYSVGIGQISSEVPQNLSASRPQDRQFILSSKKLLLSDSGFYLCAWKTGQGISNEQFFGPGTRLTVL.

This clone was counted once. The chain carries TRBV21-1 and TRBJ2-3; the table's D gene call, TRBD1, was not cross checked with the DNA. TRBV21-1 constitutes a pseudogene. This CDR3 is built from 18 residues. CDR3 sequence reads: CASSPRGGDRVCTDTQYF. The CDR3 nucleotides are TGTGCCAGCAGCCCCCGGGGAGGAGACAGGGTGTGCACAGATACGCAGTATTTT.

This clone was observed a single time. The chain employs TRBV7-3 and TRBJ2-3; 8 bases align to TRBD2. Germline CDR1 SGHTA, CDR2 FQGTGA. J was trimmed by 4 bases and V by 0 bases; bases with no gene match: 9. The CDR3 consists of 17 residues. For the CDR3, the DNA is TGTGCCAGCAGCTTAACGTTCTTAGCGGGAACCGCAGATACGCAGTATTTT. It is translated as CASSLTFLAGTADTQYF.

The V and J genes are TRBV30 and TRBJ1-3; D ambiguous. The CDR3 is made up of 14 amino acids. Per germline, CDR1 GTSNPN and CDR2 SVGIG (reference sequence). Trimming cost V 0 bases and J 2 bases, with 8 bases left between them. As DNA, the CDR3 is TGTGCCTGGAGTGTACAGACGGCTGGAAACACCATATATTTT. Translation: CAWSVQTAGNTIYF.

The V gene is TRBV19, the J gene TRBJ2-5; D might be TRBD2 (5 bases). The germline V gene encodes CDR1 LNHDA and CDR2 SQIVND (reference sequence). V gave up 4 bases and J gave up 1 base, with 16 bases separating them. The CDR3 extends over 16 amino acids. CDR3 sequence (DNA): TGTGCCAGTAGTACCCCCGGGAACAGACCCCAAGAGACCCAGTACTTC. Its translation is CASSTPGNRPQETQYF.

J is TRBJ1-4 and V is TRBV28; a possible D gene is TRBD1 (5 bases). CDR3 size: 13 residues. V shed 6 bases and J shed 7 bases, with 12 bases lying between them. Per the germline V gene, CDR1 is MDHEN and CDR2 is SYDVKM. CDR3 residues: CASSRRDSEKLFF. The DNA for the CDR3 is TGTGCCAGCAGCCGACGTGACAGTGAAAAACTGTTTTTT. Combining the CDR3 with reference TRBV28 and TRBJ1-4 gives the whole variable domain DVKVTQSSRYLVKRTGEKVFLECVQDMDHENMFWYRQDPGLGLRLIYFSYDVKMKEKGDIPEGYSVSREKKERFSLILESASTNQTSMYLCASSRRDSEKLFFGSGTQLSVL.

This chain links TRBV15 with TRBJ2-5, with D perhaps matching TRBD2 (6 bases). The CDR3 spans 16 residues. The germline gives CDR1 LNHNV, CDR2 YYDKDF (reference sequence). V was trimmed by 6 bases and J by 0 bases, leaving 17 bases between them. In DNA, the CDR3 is TGTGCCACCAGTGCCCCGGCTAGCGAGTACCAAGAGACCCAGTACTTC. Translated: CATSAPASEYQETQYF.

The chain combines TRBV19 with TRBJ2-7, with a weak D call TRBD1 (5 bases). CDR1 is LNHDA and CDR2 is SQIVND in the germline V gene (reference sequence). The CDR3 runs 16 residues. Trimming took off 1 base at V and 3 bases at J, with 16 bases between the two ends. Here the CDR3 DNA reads TGTGCCAGTAGTATAGGGGGCACCAAAATATTCTACGAGCAGTACTTC. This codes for CASSIGGTKIFYEQYF.

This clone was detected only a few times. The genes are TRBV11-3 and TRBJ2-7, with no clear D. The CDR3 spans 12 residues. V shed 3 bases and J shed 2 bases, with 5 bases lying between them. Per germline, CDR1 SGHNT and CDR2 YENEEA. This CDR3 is CASSLVPYEQYF. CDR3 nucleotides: TGTGCCAGCAGCTTGGTTCCCTACGAGCAGTACTTC.

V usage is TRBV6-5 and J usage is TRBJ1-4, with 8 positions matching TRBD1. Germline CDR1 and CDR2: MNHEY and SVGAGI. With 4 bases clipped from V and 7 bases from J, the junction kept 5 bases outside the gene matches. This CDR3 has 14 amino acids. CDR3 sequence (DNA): TGTGCCAGCAGTTCCAGGGGGCAGGGTGAAAAACTGTTTTTT. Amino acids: CASSSRGQGEKLFF.

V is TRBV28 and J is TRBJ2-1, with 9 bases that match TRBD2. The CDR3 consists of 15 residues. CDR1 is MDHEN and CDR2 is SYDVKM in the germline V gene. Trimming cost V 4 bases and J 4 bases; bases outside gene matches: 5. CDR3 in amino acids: CASSSTLAGYNEQFF. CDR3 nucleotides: TGTGCCAGCAGTTCAACACTAGCGGGTTACAATGAGCAGTTCTTC. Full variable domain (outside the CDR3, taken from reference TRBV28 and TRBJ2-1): DVKVTQSSRYLVKRTGEKVFLECVQDMDHENMFWYRQDPGLGLRLIYFSYDVKMKEKGDIPEGYSVSREKKERFSLILESASTNQTSMYLCASSSTLAGYNEQFFGPGTRLTVL.

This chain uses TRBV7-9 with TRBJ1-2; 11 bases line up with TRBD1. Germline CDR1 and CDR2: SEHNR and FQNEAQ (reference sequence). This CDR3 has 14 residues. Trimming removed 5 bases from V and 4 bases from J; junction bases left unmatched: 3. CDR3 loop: CASSAGTGGYGYTF. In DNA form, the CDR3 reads TGTGCCAGCAGCGCCGGGACAGGGGGCTATGGCTACACCTTC.

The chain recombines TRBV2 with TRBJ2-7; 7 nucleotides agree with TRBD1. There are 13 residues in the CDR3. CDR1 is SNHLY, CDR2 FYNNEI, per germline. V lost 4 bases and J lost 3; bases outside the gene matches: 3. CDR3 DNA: TGTGCCAGCAGTGTGGACAGGAACTACGAGCAGTACTTC. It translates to CASSVDRNYEQYF.

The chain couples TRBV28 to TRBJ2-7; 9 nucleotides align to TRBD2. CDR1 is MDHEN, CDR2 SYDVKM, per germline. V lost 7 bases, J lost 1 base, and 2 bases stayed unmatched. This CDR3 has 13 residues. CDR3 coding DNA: TGTGCCAGCAAAGCGGGAGGTTCCTACGAGCAGTACTTC. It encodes CASKAGGSYEQYF.

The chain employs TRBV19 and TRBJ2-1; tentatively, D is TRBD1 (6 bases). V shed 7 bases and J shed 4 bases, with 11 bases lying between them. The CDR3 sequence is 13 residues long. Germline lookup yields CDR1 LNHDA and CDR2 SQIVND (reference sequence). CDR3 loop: CASNTGLYNEQFF. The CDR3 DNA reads TGTGCCAGTAATACAGGGTTATACAATGAGCAGTTCTTC. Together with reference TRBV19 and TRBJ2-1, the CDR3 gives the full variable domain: DGGITQSPKYLFRKEGQNVTLSCEQNLNHDAMYWYRQDPGQGLRLIYYSQIVNDFQKGDIAEGYSVSREKKESFPLTVTSAQKNPTAFYLCASNTGLYNEQFFGPGTRLTVL.